This note documents a single TCR beta chain sequence. The antigen is unknown. The data were taken from a study of blood T cells in healthy people across ages. Study at large: Roughly one uniquely barcoded beta molecule per two T cells was captured.

Notes on the study in general: Per million T cells, the diversity of TCR beta decreased roughly linearly as age advanced. Using unsorted PBMCs precluded a conclusive naive versus antigen-experienced comparison.

Per the germline V gene, CDR1 is MNHEY and CDR2 is SVGAGI. This CDR3 contains 10 residues. Trimming pared 10 bases from V and 4 bases from J, leaving 5 bases between. Alongside a J-beta primer mix, a sample-barcoded 5' primer served in a second PCR lasting about 7 to 12 cycles. TCRdb ran MiXCR on the 5' RACE reads and lists one entry per CDR3 protein. This sample has about 680,000 distinct CDR3 sequences, with around 48% found just once. The TCR comes from a woman aged 55-70 years in good health. This sequence joins TRBV6-5 and TRBJ2-1; no reliable D call. Sequenced: blood. The DNA of the CDR3 is TGTGCCACCAAGTACAATGAGCAGTTCTTC. Protein product: CATKYNEQFF.